This TCR beta chain comes out of a study of blood T cell repertoires in COVID-19. Individuals aged roughly 18 to 95 years were recruited from 24 US areas. Each recovered donor of Cohort 3 presented with two negative PCRs, clearance, or symptom resolution. Sequenced by immunoSEQ multiplex PCR; TCRdb stores in-frame clones only, minus some. The table lists under 200,000 clones, around 87% of them singletons. CDR1 and CDR2 (germline): SGHNT, YENEEA. V dropped 7 bases and J dropped 4; count of bases not matched to a gene: 9. This CDR3 region has 14 residues. The chain uses TRBV11-3 and TRBJ1-2; 7 bases map to TRBD1. What was sequenced was PBMCs or T cells enriched from blood (not recorded which). This TCR came from a woman in her 50s who had recovered from COVID-19. This CDR3 is CASINRGHSYGYTF. The CDR3 nucleotides read TGTGCCAGCATCAATAGGGGGCATAGCTATGGCTACACCTTC.